The clone carrying this T cell receptor (beta chain) appeared many times. No antigen is known for it. MiXCR, run by TCRdb on the reads, gives a single entry per CDR3 protein. The sample has a few hundred thousand distinct CDR3 sequences, roughly 13% seen once; the top ten hold roughly 8.7%. This sample is part of a study of T cell repertoires in cytomegalovirus infection. The germline gives CDR1 SEHNR, CDR2 FQNEAQ (reference sequence). The CDR3 covers 13 residues. V was trimmed by 6 bases and J by 4 bases, leaving 13 bases between them. Findings of the study overall: CMV carriers having the relevant HLA were flagged by cumulative public TCR beta family frequency. Across the ex vivo response, the dominant clonotypes were HLA-C-restricted CMV-specific TCR beta clonotypes.

This sequence originates from a human donor in good health (CMV status not recorded). Some clones in this sample may be carry-over from other donors' samples. Sequencing used PBMCs. The chain combines TRBV7-9 with TRBJ2-7; possibly TRBD1 for D (6 bases). The CDR3 spells CASSPRTAYEQYF. The CDR3, as DNA: TGTGCCAGCAGTCCCAGGACAGCTTACGAGCAGTACTTC.